This TCR beta chain was sequenced for a study of blood T cells in healthy people across ages (dated by TCRdb to the mid-2010s). With respect to the entire study: In model experiments, template switching captured roughly one uniquely barcoded TCR beta cDNA molecule for every two T cells. To track age-related changes in TCR beta repertoire diversity, the study relied on deep sequencing normalized with unique cDNA molecular identifiers. The donors were divided into four age groups: young (average about 15 years), middle-aged (almost 40), aged (approximately 64) and long-lived (roughly 82). Donors of different ages were randomly distributed across sequencing lanes to avoid experimental bias. The study analyzed two additional independent replicas of 1 million unique cDNA reads from the same blood draw for two donors, one aged 18 to 29 and one aged 80 or older.

Details on this clonotype: The antigen this receptor binds is unknown. No much larger clone is present one base from it, and per-base qualities are unavailable.

Study-level results and caveats: Since profiling was done on bulk unsorted PBMCs, naive and antigen-experienced compartments could not be conclusively compared. Compared with the aged group, the long-lived group had more naive CD4+ T cells, fewer expanded clones and increased TCR diversity, suggesting age selection. Observed TCR beta diversity correlated strongly with the percentage of naive T cells measured by flow cytometry. As age increased, observed TCR beta diversity per million T cells dropped in a roughly linear way, and a significant reduction was already evident by age around 41. Estimates of total diversity based on one million sequenced T cells were considered lower bounds and underestimates. The CMV infection status of donors was not known, potentially confounding age-related changes in expanded clonotypes.

Receptors were amplified or captured by 5' RACE. TCRdb names Illumina HiSeq 2500 as the instrument used. A second PCR of 7 to 11 cycles was performed with a sample-barcoded 5' primer and a J-beta primer mix. A template-switch 5' adaptor carrying 12 random nucleotides introduced a unique molecular identifier onto each TCR beta cDNA molecule. Each sample yielded at least 2.5 million CDR3-containing paired-end reads. All of the RNA was converted into first-strand cDNA using the Mint cDNA synthesis kit, with a TRBC-specific oligonucleotide serving as the primer. After uracil-DNA glycosylase treatment, a first 18-cycle PCR used universal primers M1SS and BC2_uni_R on all cDNA. The paper's data handling went like this. Each sample was normalized by randomly selecting 1 million high-quality reads, each carrying a distinct molecular identifier. Instead of being binned into consensus sequences, reads that shared molecular identifiers were thrown out. MiTCR, run with a Q25 quality threshold and the strictest error-elimination algorithm, handled CDR3 identification, clonotype clustering and error correction. Lower-bound total TCR beta diversity was estimated with a nonparametric unseen species model using Euler transformation. TCRdb cleaned the public reads at Q25 with fastp, built clones with MiXCR and kept in-frame beta chains. Identical CDR3 proteins give one entry, which carries the most common genes and DNA. The V and J calls follow TCRdb's processing rather than the paper's. The sample table shows 790,000 or so distinct CDR3 sequences, and just over 55% are seen once. The ten largest clones represent roughly 24% of the sample.

The 39 donors, aged about 6 to 100 years, were systemically healthy Caucasian individuals from Russia. Approximately 9.3 milliliters of peripheral blood were collected from each donor into EDTA-treated Vacutainer tubes. Ficoll-Paque density-gradient centrifugation was used to isolate PBMCs, with at least 6 million obtained per sample. Trizol reagent was used to extract total RNA from the PBMCs, yielding at least 5 micrograms per sample. For every donor, flow cytometry on a PBMC aliquot measured the percentage of naive CD45RAhigh/CD27high T cells. CDR1 and CDR2 were assigned from the germline V gene as LGHNA and YSLEER. The CDR3 measures 14 amino acids from cysteine to phenylalanine. Just the 42-base CDR3 DNA is kept, in frame starting at base 1. V and J lose 4 bases and 9 bases, and a span of 16 bases separates them.

The source material was blood. The source is a man aged 40-55 years in good health. Here the chain combines TRBV4-3 and TRBJ2-1, with a tentative D gene TRBD1 over 5 matching bases. The CDR3 in this case is CASSPEFRETEQFF. The nucleotide sequence is given as TGCGCCAGCAGCCCCGAGTTCAGGGAAACTGAGCAGTTCTTC.